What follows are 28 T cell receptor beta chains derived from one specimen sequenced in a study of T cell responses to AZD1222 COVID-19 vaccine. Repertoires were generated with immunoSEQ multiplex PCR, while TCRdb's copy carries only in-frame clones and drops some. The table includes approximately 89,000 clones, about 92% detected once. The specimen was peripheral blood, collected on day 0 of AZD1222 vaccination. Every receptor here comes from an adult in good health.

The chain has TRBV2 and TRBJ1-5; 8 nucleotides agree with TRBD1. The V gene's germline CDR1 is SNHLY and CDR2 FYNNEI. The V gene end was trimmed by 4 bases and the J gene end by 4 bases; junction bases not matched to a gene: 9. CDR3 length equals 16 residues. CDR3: CASSAAPDRVNQPQHF. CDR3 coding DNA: TGTGCCAGCAGTGCCGCCCCGGACAGGGTAAATCAGCCCCAGCATTTT.

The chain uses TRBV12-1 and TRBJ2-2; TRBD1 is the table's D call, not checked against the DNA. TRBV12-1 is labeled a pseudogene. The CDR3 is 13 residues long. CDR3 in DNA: TGTGCCAGCAGCCGGGCAGGGGCGGGGGAGCTGTTTTTT. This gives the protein CASSRAGAGELFF.

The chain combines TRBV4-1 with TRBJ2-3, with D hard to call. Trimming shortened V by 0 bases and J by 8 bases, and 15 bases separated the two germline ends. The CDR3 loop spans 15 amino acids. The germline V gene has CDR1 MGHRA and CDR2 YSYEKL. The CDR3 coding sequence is TGCGCCAGCAGCCAAGATCGATTTGAGGCATCTACGCAGTATTTT. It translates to CASSQDRFEASTQYF.

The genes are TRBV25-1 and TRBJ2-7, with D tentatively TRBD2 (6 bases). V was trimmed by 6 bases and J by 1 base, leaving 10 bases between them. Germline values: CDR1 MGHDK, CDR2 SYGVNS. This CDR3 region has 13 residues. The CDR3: CASRGTGSYEQYF. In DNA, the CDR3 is TGTGCCAGCAGAGGGACTGGTTCCTACGAGCAGTACTTC.

CDR3 DNA sequence: TGTGCCAGCACGCCGACAGGGAGTTTTAGTCAGCCCCAGCATTTT. Translated: CASTPTGSFSQPQHF. The V and J genes are TRBV2 and TRBJ1-5, with TRBD1 matching 7 bases. The CDR3 has 15 residues. CDR1 is SNHLY, CDR2 FYNNEI, per germline. Losses at the gene ends were 7 bases for V and 6 bases for J; bases not matched to a gene: 12.

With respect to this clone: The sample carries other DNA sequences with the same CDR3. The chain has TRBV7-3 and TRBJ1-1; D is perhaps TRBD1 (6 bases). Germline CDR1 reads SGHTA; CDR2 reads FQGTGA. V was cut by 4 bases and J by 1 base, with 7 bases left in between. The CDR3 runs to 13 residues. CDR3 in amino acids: CASSSDRNTEAFF. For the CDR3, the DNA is TGTGCCAGCAGCTCGGACAGGAACACTGAAGCTTTCTTT.

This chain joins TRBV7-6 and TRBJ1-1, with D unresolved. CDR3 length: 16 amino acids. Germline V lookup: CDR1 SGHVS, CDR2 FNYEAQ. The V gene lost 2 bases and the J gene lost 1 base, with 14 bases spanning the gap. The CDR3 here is CASSLRADPGNTEAFF. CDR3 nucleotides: TGTGCCAGCAGCTTACGGGCAGACCCCGGGAACACTGAAGCTTTCTTT.

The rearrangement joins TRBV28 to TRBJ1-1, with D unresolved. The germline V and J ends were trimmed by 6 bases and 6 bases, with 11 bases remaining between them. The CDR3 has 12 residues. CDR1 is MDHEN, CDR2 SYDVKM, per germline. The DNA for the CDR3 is TGTGCCAGCAGCTCTACTTTCTCTGAAGCTTTCTTT. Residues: CASSSTFSEAFF.

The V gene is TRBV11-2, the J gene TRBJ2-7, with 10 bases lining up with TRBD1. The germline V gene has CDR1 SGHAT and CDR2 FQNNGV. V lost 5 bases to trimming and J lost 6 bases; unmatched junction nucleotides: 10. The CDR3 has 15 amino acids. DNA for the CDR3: TGTGCCAGCAGCACCTCCGGGACAGGGGCAAGCGAGCAGTACTTC. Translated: CASSTSGTGASEQYF.

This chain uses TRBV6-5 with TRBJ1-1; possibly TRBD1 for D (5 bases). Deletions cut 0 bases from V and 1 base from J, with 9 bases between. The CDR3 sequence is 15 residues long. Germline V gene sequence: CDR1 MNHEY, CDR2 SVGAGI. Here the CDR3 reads CASSYSGGRNTEAFF. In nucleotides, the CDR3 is TGTGCCAGCAGTTACTCTGGGGGAAGGAACACTGAAGCTTTCTTT.

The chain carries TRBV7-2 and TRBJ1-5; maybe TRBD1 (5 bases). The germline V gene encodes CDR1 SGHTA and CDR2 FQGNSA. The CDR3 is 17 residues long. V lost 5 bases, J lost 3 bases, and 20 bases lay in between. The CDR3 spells CASSPYQPGVPNQPQHF. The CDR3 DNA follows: TGTGCCAGCAGCCCATACCAACCGGGGGTTCCCAATCAGCCCCAGCATTTT.

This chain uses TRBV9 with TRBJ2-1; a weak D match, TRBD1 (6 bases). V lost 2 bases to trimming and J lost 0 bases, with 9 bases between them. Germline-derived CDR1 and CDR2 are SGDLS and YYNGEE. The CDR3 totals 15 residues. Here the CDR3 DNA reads TGTGCCAGCAGCGTGACAGGTTACTCCTACAATGAGCAGTTCTTC. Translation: CASSVTGYSYNEQFF.

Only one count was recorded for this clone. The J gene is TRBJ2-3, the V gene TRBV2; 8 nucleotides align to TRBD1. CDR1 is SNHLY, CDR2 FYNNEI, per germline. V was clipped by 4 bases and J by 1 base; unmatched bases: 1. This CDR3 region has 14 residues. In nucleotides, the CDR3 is TGTGCCAGCAGTGGACAGGGGCGCACAGATACGCAGTATTTT. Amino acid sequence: CASSGQGRTDTQYF.

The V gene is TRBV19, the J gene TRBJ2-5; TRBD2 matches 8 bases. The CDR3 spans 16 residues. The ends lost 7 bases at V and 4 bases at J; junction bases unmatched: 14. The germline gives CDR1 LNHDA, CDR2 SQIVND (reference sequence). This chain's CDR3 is CASNPRGREGGETQYF. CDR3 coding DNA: TGTGCCAGTAACCCTCGGGGACGGGAGGGGGGAGAGACCCAGTACTTC.

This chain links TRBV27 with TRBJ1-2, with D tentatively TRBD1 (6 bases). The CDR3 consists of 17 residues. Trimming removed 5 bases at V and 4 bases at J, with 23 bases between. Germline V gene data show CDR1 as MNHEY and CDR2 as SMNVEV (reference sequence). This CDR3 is CASSLDRNRQDPYGYTF. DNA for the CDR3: TGTGCCAGCAGTCTCGACCGCAACCGACAGGACCCCTATGGCTACACCTTC.

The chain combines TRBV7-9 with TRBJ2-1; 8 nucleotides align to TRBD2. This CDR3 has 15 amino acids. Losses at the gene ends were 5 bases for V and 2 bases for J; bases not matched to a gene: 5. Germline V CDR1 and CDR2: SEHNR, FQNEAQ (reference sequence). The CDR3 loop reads CASSLTSGPYNEQFF. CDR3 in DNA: TGTGCCAGCAGCCTAACTAGCGGCCCCTACAATGAGCAGTTCTTC.

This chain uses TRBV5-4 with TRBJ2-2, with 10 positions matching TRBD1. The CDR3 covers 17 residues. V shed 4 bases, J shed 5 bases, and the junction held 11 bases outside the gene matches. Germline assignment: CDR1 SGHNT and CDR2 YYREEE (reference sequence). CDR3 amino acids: CASSRTTGGAGTGELFF. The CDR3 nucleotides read TGTGCCAGCAGCAGAACGACAGGGGGCGCGGGGACCGGGGAGCTGTTTTTT.

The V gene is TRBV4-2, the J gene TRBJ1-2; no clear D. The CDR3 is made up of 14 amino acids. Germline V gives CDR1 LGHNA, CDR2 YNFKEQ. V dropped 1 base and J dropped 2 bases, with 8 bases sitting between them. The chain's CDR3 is CASSQVGDNYGYTF. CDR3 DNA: TGTGCCAGCAGCCAAGTAGGAGACAACTATGGCTACACCTTC.

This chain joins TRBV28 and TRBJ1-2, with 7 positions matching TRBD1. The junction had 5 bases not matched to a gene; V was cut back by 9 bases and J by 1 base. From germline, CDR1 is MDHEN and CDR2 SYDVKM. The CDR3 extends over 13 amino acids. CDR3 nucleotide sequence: TGTGCCAGTAGAACAGGGGATAACTATGGCTACACCTTC. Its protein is CASRTGDNYGYTF.

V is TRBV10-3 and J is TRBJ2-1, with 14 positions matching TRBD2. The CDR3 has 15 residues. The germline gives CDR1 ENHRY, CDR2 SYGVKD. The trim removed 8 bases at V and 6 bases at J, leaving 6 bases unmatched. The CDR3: CAILPGTSGSNEQFF. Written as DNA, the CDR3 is TGTGCCATCTTGCCCGGGACTAGCGGGAGCAATGAGCAGTTCTTC.

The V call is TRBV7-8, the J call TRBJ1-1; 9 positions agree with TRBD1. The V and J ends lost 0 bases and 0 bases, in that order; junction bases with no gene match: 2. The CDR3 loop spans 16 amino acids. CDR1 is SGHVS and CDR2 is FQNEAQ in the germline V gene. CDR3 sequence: CASSLARDRVNTEAFF. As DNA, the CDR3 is TGTGCCAGCAGCTTAGCTCGGGACAGGGTGAACACTGAAGCTTTCTTT.

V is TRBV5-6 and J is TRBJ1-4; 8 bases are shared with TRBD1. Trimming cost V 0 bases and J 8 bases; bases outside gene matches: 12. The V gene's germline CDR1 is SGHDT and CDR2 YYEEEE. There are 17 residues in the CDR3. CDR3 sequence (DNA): TGTGCCAGCAGCTTGGGAGACAGGGGAAAGTTGGGGGAAAAACTGTTTTTT. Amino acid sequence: CASSLGDRGKLGEKLFF.

CDR3: CASTPWGGTETGELFF. The CDR3 bases are TGTGCCAGCACCCCCTGGGGAGGGACGGAAACCGGGGAGCTGTTTTTT. The rearrangement uses TRBV7-9 and TRBJ2-2; 7 bases map to TRBD2. In germline, CDR1 is SEHNR, CDR2 FQNEAQ (reference sequence). The CDR3 covers 16 residues. Germline trimming cut 7 bases from V and 5 bases from J; bases unmatched to any gene: 13.

CDR3 DNA sequence: TGTGCCAGCAGCCAAGGTTACCAGGGGGCTGGCGAGCAGTACTTC. This encodes CASSQGYQGAGEQYF. The rearrangement joins TRBV4-2 to TRBJ2-7; 8 bases are a match to TRBD1. The J segment lost 6 bases and the V segment lost 1 base, leaving 8 bases of the junction unmatched. This CDR3 spans 15 amino acids. Germline V lookup: CDR1 LGHNA, CDR2 YNFKEQ.

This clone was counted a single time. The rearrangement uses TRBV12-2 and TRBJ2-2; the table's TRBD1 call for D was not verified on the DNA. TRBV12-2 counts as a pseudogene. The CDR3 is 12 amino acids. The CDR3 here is CATPGKCGELFF. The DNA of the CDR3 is TGTGCCACCCCAGGGAAGTGCGGGGAGCTGTTTTTT.

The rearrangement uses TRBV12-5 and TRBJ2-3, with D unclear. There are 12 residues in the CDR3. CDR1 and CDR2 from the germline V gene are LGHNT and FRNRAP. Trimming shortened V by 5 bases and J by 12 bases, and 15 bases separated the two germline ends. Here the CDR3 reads CASGPLRAPQYF. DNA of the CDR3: TGTGCTAGTGGTCCTCTCCGGGCCCCACAGTATTTT.

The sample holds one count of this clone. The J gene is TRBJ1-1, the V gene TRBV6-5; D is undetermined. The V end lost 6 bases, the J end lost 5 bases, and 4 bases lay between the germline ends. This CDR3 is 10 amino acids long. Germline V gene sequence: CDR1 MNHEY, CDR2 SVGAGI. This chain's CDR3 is CASRGTEAFF. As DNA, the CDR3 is TGTGCCAGCAGAGGGACTGAAGCTTTCTTT.

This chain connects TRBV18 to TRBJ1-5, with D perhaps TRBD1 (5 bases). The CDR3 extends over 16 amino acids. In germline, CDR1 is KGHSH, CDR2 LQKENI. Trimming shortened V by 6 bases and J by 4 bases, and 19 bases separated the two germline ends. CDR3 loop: CASSSKGTTGNQPQHF. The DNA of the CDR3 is TGTGCCAGCTCGTCGAAGGGGACTACCGGGAATCAGCCCCAGCATTTT.